This T cell receptor (beta chain) emerged from a study of shared clonotypes between healthy human individuals. Genomic DNA of every subset was divided equally among multiple immunoSEQ plates. Method: immunoSEQ multiplex PCR; TCRdb's copy keeps in-frame clones and lacks some. The profile shows 2 million to 2.5 million clones, approximately 95% of them singletons. Concerning this clone itself: Antigen unknown.

CDR3 size: 13 residues. Trimming left V 5 bases short and J 4 bases short, with 12 bases between. Germline V gives CDR1 MNHEY, CDR2 SVGAGI. General study results and limits: Some clonotypes were shared by all four sorted-subset donors, while others were not shared. The non-shared ones had lower generation probabilities than the shared ones.

V gene TRBV6-5 combines with J gene TRBJ2-7, with D unclear. The TCR sequence derives from a man aged 18 to 30 in good health. The sequencing input was naive CD4+ T cells sorted from blood. Subset denoted: CD45RA+ positively selected. CDR3 DNA: TGTGCCAGCAGTCTCACCGGTTGGTACGAGCAGTACTTC. Translation: CASSLTGWYEQYF.